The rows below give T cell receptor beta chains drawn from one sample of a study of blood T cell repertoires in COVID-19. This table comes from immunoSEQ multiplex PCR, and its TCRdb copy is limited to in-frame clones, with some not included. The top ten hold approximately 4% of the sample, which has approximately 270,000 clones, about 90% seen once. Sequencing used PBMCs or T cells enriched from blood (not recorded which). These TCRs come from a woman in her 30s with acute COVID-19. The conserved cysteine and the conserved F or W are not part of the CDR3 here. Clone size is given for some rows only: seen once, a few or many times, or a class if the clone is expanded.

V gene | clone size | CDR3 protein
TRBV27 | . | ASSPTGGIGGYT
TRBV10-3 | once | AISEPESLLARLPGTDTQY
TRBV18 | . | ASSPQRSTDTQY
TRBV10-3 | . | AISSGTGLSGELF
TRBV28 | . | ASSRQGSRETQY
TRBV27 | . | ASSPIKSGTSGRAQF
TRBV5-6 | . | ASSLGTGGYTGELF
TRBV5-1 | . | ASSLGPRDRGNAQY
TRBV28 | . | ASSSTDGNYGYT
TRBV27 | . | ASRPLAGGEQF
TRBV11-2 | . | ASSPGLAAYEQY
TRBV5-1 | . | ASSLDQGSGETQY
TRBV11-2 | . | ASSTGTGGFEQY
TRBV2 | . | ASVDRPQNTEAF
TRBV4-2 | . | ASSQDAAGGLASSTDTQY
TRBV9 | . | ASSFRASGSLNEQF
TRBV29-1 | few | SVLAGNTGELF
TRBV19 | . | ASSEQGGTEAF
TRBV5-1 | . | ASSSLAGTSYEQY
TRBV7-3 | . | ASSTPGLAGEGTGELF
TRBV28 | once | ASSFTGVGYNEQF
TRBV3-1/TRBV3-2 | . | ASSQGRAYEQY
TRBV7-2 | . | ASSLVEANQPQH
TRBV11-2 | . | ASSSPMGTGGSGANVLT
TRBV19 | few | ASSNGFTSGDTDTQY
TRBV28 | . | ATPTGQGYGYT
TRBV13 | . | ASSLGRDTYEQY
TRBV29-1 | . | SGVGDVNTEAF
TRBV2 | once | ASISGTGKDTIY
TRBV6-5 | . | ASRQLSGANVLT
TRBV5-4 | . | ASSFTTGTSNQETQY
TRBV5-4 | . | ASSLVPGQAITDTQY
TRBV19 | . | ASSMSPGQSYEQY
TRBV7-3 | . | ASSLAGGDTDTQY
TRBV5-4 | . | ASRRLAGVSYNEQF
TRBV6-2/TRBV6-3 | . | ASSETGKGAYEQY
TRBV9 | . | ASSVLTAGRDSGANVLT
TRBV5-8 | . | ASSLIASGDYGYT
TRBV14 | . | ASSRTGYEQY
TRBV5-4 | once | ASSLLGGGILNEQF
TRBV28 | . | ASSFVGATLERYT
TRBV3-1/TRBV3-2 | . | ASSQGGTGALYGYT
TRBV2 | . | ASSTRTGTETQY
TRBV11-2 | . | ASSLATSNNEQF
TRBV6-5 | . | ASKYRGEQY
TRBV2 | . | ASSAGTGVETQY
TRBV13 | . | ASSPAGGSYEQY
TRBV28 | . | ASSFPRTGLVNQPQH
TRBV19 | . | ASSIDLAGGLSSYNEQF
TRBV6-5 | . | ASRIGGGEGEKLF
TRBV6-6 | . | ASSHGWGAEAF
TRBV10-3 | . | AISESHSNEKLF
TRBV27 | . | ASSFDRNTGELF